This T cell receptor (beta chain) came from a study of CD8 T cells in ankylosing spondylitis. The study, taken as a whole, reports: Apparently characteristic of ankylosing spondylitis blood was a TCR beta motif (eight highly homologous variants). Matched synovial fluid from ankylosing spondylitis patients was reported to be enriched for disease-linked clones. Disease-linked clones had a CD8+ phenotype and relatively low frequency in peripheral blood. Some motif variants had been reported before (in reactive arthritis synovial fluid and blood).

The V gene lost 0 bases and the J gene lost 2 bases, with 9 bases spanning the gap. CDR1 SGHRS and CDR2 YFSETQ come from the germline V gene. The CDR3 extends over 16 amino acids. The TCR beta libraries were generated through quantitative 5'-RACE incorporating molecular barcodes. TCRdb reanalysed the 5' RACE reads using MiXCR and keeps one entry per CDR3 protein. This table holds 700,000 to 850,000 distinct CDR3 sequences, 12% found once. On this clonotype itself: Its target is unknown.

V usage is TRBV5-1 and J usage is TRBJ2-6, with D perhaps TRBD2 (5 bases). This TCR came from a male donor with ankylosing spondylitis. Sequenced sample: blood, either unsorted or a sorted T cell fraction (not recorded which). The chain's CDR3 is CASSLGRGAGANVLTF. In DNA form, the CDR3 reads TGCGCCAGCAGCTTGGGTCGGGGAGCTGGGGCCAACGTCCTGACTTTC.